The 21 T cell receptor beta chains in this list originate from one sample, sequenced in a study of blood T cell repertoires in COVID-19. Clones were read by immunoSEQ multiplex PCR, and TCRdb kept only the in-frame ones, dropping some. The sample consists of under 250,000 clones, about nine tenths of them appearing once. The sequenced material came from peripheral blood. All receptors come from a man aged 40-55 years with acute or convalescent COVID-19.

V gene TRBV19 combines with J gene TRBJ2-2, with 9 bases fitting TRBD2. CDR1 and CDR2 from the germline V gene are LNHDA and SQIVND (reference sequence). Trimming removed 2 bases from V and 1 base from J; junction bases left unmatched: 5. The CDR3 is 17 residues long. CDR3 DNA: TGTGCCAGTAGTATAAGATCAGCGGGAGGGAACACCGGGGAGCTGTTTTTT. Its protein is CASSIRSAGGNTGELFF.

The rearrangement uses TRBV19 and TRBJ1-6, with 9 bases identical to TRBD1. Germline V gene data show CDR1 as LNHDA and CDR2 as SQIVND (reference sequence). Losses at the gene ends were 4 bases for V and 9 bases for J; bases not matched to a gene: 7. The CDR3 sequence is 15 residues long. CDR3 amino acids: CASSTQTGGGSPLHF. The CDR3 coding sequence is TGTGCCAGTAGTACCCAAACAGGGGGCGGTTCACCCCTCCACTTT.

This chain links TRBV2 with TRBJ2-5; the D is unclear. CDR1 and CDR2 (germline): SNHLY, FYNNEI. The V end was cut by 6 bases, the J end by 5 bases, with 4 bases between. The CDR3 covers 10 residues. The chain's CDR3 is CASRSETQYF. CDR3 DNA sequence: TGTGCCAGCAGGAGCGAGACCCAGTACTTC.

The DNA of the CDR3 is TGTGCCAGCTCACCGATGGAGTTCACAGATACGCAGTATTTT. It encodes CASSPMEFTDTQYF. The chain employs TRBV18 and TRBJ2-3; D is unclear. There are 14 residues in the CDR3. CDR1 is KGHSH, CDR2 LQKENI, per germline. Trimming pared 3 bases from V and 2 bases from J, leaving 9 bases between.

The CDR3 reads CASSQDSRETQYF. The CDR3 DNA follows: TGCGCCAGCAGCCAAGACTCTAGGGAGACCCAGTACTTC. This chain connects TRBV4-3 to TRBJ2-5; D unclear. V shed 0 bases and J shed 5 bases, with 7 bases lying between them. Germline lookup yields CDR1 LGHNA and CDR2 YSLEER. This CDR3 comprises 13 residues.

CDR3 coding DNA: TGTGCCAGCAGCGCCGGGACAGGGGATTCACCCCTCCACTTT. Translated: CASSAGTGDSPLHF. The J gene is TRBJ1-6, the V gene TRBV5-6; 10 bases fit TRBD1. CDR1 is SGHDT and CDR2 is YYEEEE in the germline V gene. The CDR3 sequence is 14 residues long. The junction had 3 bases not matched to a gene; V was cut back by 4 bases and J by 8 bases.

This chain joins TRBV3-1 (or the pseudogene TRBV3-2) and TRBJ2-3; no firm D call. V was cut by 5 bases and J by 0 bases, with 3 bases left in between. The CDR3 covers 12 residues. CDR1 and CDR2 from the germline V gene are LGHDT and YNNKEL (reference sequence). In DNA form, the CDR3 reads TGTGCCAGCAGCTATAGCACAGATACGCAGTATTTT. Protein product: CASSYSTDTQYF.

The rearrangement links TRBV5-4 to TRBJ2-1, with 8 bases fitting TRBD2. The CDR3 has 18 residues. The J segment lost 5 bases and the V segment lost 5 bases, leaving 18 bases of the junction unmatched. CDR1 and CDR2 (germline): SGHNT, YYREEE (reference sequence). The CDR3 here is CASRREVWGIGLDNEQFF. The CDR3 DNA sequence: TGTGCCAGCAGGCGGGAGGTATGGGGGATAGGTTTAGACAATGAGCAGTTCTTC. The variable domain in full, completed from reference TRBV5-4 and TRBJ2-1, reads ETGVTQSPTHLIKTRGQQVTLRCSSQSGHNTVSWYQQALGQGPQFIFQYYREEENGRGNFPPRFSGLQFPNYSSELNVNALELDDSALYLCASRREVWGIGLDNEQFFGPGTRLTVL.

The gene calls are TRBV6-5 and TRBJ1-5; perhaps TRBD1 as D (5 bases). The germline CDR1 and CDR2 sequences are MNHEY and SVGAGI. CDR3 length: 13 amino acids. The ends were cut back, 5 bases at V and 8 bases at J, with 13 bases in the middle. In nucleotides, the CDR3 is TGTGCCAGCAGTCTTTGGCGGGGGGAGCCCCAGCATTTT. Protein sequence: CASSLWRGEPQHF.

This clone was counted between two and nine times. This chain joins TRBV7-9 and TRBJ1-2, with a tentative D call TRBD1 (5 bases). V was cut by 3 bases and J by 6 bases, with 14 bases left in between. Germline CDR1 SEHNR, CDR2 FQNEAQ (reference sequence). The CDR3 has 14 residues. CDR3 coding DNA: TGTGCCAGCAGCTTCCCAGGGATCCTAGATGGCTACACCTTC. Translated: CASSFPGILDGYTF.

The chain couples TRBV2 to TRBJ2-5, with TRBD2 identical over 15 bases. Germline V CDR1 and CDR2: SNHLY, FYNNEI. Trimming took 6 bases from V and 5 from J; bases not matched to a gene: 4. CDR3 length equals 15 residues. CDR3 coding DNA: TGTGCCAGCAGATTTGGGACTAGCGGGGGGGAGACCCAGTACTTC. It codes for CASRFGTSGGETQYF.

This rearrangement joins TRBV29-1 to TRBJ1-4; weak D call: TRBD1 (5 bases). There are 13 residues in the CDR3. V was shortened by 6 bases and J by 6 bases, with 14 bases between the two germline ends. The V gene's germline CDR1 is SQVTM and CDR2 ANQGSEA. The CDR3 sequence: CSVLRGGDEKLFF. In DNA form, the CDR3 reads TGCAGCGTACTCCGGGGGGGAGATGAAAAACTGTTTTTT.

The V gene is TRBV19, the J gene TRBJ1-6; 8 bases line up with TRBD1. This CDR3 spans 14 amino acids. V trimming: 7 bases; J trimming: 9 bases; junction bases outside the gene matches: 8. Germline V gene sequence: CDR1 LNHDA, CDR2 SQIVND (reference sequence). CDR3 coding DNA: TGTGCCAGTAAAAAAGGACAGGGTAGTTCACCCCTCCACTTT. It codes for CASKKGQGSSPLHF.

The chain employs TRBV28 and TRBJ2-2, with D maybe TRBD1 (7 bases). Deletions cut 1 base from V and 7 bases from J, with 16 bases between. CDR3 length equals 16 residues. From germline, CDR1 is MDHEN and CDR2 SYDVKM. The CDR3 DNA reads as TGTGCCAGCAGTTTATTTGCGACAGGGAGGAGCGGGGAGCTGTTTTTT. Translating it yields CASSLFATGRSGELFF. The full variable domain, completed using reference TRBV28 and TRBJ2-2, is DVKVTQSSRYLVKRTGEKVFLECVQDMDHENMFWYRQDPGLGLRLIYFSYDVKMKEKGDIPEGYSVSREKKERFSLILESASTNQTSMYLCASSLFATGRSGELFFGEGSRLTVL.

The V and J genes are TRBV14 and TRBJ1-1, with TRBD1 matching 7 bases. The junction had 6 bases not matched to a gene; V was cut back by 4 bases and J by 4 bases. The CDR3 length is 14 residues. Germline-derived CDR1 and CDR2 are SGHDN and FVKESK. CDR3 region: CASSLRGRTTEAFF. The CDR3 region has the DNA TGTGCCAGCAGCCTAAGGGGGCGCACCACTGAAGCTTTCTTT.

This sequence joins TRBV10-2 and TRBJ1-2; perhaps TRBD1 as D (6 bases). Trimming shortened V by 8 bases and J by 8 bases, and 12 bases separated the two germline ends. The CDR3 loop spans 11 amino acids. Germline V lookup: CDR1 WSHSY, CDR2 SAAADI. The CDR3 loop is CASVTGGGYTF. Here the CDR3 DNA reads TGCGCCAGCGTGACAGGAGGCGGCTACACCTTC.

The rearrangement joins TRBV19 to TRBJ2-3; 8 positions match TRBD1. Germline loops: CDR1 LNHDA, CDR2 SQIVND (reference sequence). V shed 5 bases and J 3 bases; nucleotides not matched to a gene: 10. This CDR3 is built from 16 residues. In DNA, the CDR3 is TGTGCCAGTAGTTCGACAGGGGCAGTAGGGACAGATACGCAGTATTTT. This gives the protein CASSSTGAVGTDTQYF.

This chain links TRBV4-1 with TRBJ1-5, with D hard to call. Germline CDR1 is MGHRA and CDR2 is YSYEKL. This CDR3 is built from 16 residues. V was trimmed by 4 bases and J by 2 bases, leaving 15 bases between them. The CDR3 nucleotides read TGCGCCAGCAGCCTCGCACACTCCGGGGGCAATCAGCCCCAGCATTTT. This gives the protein CASSLAHSGGNQPQHF.

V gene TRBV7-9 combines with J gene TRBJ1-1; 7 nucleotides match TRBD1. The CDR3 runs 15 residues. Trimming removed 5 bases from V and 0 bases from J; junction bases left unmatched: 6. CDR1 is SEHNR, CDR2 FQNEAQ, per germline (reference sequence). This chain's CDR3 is CASSTQGTVNTEAFF. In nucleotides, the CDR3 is TGTGCCAGCAGCACACAGGGGACCGTGAACACTGAAGCTTTCTTT.

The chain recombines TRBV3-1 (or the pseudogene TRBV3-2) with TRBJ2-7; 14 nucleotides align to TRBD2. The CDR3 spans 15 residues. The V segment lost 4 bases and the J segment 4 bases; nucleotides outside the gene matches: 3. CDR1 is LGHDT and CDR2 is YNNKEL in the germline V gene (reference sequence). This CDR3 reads CASSPTSGRGYEQYF. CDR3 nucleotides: TGTGCCAGCAGCCCGACTAGCGGGAGGGGGTACGAGCAGTACTTC.

This CDR3 is CASIELGRGPSFYGYTF. The CDR3 DNA sequence: TGTGCCAGCATCGAACTAGGCAGGGGACCATCTTTTTATGGCTACACCTTC. This rearrangement joins TRBV7-9 to TRBJ1-2, with a weak D call TRBD1 (6 bases). Germline V CDR1 and CDR2: SEHNR, FQNEAQ (reference sequence). Trimming removed 7 bases at V and 5 bases at J, with 26 bases between. The CDR3 totals 17 residues.